This TCR beta chain was identified in a study of blood T cell repertoires in COVID-19. Study at large: Sources were T cells, B-cell-depleted T cells, or PBMCs; the material itself was cDNA or gDNA.

TCRdb's copy holds only in-frame clones and misses some; the assay was immunoSEQ multiplex PCR. Among just over 300,000 clones listed, 89% were seen once. Symptom resolution, clearance, or two negative PCRs marked the recovered donors of Cohort 3. Unmatched junction bases numbered 9, after V lost 4 bases and J lost 4 bases. The CDR3 totals 16 residues. Germline loops: CDR1 KGHSH, CDR2 LQKENI. The specimen was PBMCs or T cells enriched from blood (not recorded which). This clonotype originated in a woman between 35 and 50 years old who had recovered from COVID-19. The genes are TRBV18 and TRBJ2-7; 11 bases map to TRBD2. CDR3 nucleotide sequence: TGTGCCAGCTCACGAGCCCCAACTAGCGGGGGATACGAGCAGTACTTC. This codes for CASSRAPTSGGYEQYF. Full variable domain (missing parts from reference TRBV18 and TRBJ2-7): NAGVMQNPRHLVRRRGQEARLRCSPMKGHSHVYWYRQLPEEGLKFMVYLQKENIIDESGMPKERFSAEFPKEGPSILRIQQVVRGDSAAYFCASSRAPTSGGYEQYFGPGTRLTVT.